This TCR beta chain is drawn from a study of blood T cell repertoires in COVID-19. Study-wide background: The analysed material was cDNA or gDNA that came from T cells, B-cell-depleted T cells, or PBMCs.

The CDR3 sequence is 15 residues long. With 6 bases removed from V and 1 base from J, the gap between germline ends came to 13 bases. Germline V gives CDR1 MNHEY, CDR2 SVGAGI. The repertoire was sequenced with immunoSEQ multiplex PCR; TCRdb's copy has only in-frame clones and lacks some. The sample holds fewer than 200,000 clones, more than 70% seen once. The clonotype originates from a woman in her forties or fifties in a cohort exposed to, infected with or recovered from COVID-19 (not recorded which). What was sequenced was PBMCs or T cells enriched from blood (not recorded which). The chain uses TRBV6-5 and TRBJ1-5, with TRBD1 as a possible D gene (6 bases). The DNA for the CDR3 is TGTGCCAGCAGCGCAGGGGAGAAAAGCAATCAGCCCCAGCATTTT. This sequence encodes CASSAGEKSNQPQHF.